This T cell receptor beta chain was sequenced during a study of sequential checkpoint blockade in melanoma. Study context: First-line arms were nivolumab then ipilimumab, or the reverse, randomized 1:1. Each arm's sequence ended with maintenance nivolumab.

The table came from immunoSEQ multiplex PCR; TCRdb's copy has only in-frame clones and leaves some out. The table includes around 30,000 clones, about 88% detected once. Treatment noted: randomized to nivolumab then ipilimumab (arm A) or the reverse (arm B). Patients had received no earlier DNA-damaging chemotherapy. PBMC sorting kept live CD3+CD8+ cells without CD19 or CD56. The TCR originated in a human donor with melanoma. This specimen was CD8+ T cells sorted from blood (inferred from file names), taken from a patient given nivolumab and ipilimumab in sequence.

The CDR3 sequence is CASSEHDDGGYMNTEAFF. CDR3 bases: TGTGCCAGCAGTGAGCACGACGACGGCGGATACATGAACACTGAAGCTTTCTTT. The chain recombines TRBV2 with TRBJ1-1; D uncertain. The CDR3 runs to 18 residues. V dropped 3 bases and J dropped 0 bases, with 20 bases sitting between them. CDR1 is SNHLY, CDR2 FYNNEI, per germline.